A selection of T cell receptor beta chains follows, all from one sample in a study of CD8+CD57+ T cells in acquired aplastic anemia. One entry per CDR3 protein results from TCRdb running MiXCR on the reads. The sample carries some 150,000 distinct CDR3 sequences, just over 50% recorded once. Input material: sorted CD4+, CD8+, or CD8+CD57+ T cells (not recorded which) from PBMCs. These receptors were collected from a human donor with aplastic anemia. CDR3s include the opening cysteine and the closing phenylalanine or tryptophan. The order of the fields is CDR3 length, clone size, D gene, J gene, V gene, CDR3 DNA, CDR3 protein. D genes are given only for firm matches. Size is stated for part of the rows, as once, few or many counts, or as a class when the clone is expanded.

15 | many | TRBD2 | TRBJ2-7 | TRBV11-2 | TGTGCCAGCAGCTTAGGGCGCGGGGGGGCTTACGAGCAGTACTTC | CASSLGRGGAYEQYF
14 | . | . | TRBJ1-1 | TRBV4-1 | TGCGCCAGCAGCCAACCAACACAGAACACTGAAGCTTTCTTT | CASSQPTQNTEAFF
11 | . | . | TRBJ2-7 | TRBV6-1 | TGTGCCAGCAGTGATGGGGCCGAGCAGTACTTC | CASSDGAEQYF
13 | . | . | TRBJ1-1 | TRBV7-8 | TGTGCCAGCGCGGAGGATCTGAACACTGAAGCTTTCTTT | CASAEDLNTEAFF
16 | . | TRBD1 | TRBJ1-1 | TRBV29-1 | TGCAGCGTTGAAGATCCGCCAGGGGGTTGGAGGACTGAAGCTTTCTTT | CSVEDPPGGWRTEAFF
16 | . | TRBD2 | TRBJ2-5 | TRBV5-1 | TGCGCCAGCAGCTTGTGGACTAGGGATCTCCAAGAGACCCAGTACTTC | CASSLWTRDLQETQYF
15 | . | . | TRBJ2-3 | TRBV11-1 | TGTGCCAGCAGCTTAGGACTAGTCAGCACAGATACGCAGTATTTT | CASSLGLVSTDTQYF
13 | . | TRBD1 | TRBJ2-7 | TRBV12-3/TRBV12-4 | TGTGCCAGCAGTTACGACAGGGATTACGAGCAGTACTTC | CASSYDRDYEQYF
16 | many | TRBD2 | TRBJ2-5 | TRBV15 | TGTGCCACCAGCAGAGCAGGTAGCGGGAGCCCAGAGACCCAGTACTTC | CATSRAGSGSPETQYF
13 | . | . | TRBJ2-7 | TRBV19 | TGTGCCAGTAGCTTGACAGGACGCTACGAGCAGTACTTC | CASSLTGRYEQYF
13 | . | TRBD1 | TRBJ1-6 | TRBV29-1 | TGCAGCGGGGCGGACAGGGTGGTTGCACCCCTCCACTTT | CSGADRVVAPLHF
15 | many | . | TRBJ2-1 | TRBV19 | TGTGCCAGTAGTATTAAACATAGCTCCTACAATGAGCAGTTCTTC | CASSIKHSSYNEQFF
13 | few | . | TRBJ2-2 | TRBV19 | TGTGCCAGTAGTATAGGGGGCCTCGGGGAGCTGTTTTTT | CASSIGGLGELFF
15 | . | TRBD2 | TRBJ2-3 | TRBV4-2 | TGTGCCAGCAGCCAAGAAGCGGGGGAGGGAGATACGCAGTATTTT | CASSQEAGEGDTQYF
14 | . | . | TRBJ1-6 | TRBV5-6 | TGTGCCAGCAGCTTGAAAGAGAATAATTCACCCCTCCACTTT | CASSLKENNSPLHF
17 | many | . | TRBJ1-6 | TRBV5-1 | TGCGCCAGCAGCCTCGAGCGCATAGGATATTCTAATTCACCCCTCCACTTT | CASSLERIGYSNSPLHF
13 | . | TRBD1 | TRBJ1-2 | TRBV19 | TGTGCCAGTGGGGACAGCCAGAGCTATGGCTACACCTTC | CASGDSQSYGYTF
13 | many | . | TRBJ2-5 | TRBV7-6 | TGTGCCAGCAGCTCAAGAAACTGGGAGACCCAGTACTTC | CASSSRNWETQYF
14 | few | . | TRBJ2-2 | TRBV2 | TGTGCCACCGGACGGTTCGCGAACACCGGGGAGCTGTTTTTT | CATGRFANTGELFF
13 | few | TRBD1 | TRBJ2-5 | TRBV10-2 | TGCGCCAGCAGTGAACAGGGGAGAGAGACCCAGTACTTC | CASSEQGRETQYF
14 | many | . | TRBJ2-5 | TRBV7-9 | TGTGCCAGCAGCTTGAGAGGCGGGGAAGAGACCCAGTACTTC | CASSLRGGEETQYF
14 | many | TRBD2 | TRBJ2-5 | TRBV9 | TGTGCCAGCAGCGGGGGGGGGGTCCAAGAGACCCAGTACTTC | CASSGGGVQETQYF
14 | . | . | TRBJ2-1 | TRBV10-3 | TGTGCCACTAGTGAGTCGAAAACCCACAATGAGCAGTTCTTC | CATSESKTHNEQFF
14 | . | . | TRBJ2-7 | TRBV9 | TGTGCCAGCAGCGTGGGCGGAGATACCTACGAGCAGTACTTC | CASSVGGDTYEQYF
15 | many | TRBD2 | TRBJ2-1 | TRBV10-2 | TGCGCCAGCAGTGAGTCTTTACTAGCGGGTGATGAGCAGTTCTTC | CASSESLLAGDEQFF